Below, 8 T cell receptor beta chains from the same sample are listed, as sequenced in a study of regulatory T cells in long-lasting Graves disease (dated by TCRdb to about 2021). The library relied on multiplex PCR. The sequencer was an Illumina HiSeq 4000. iRepertoire HTBI primers and Arm-PCR amplification of CDR3 regions were used to construct TCR beta libraries. TCRdb reanalyzed the raw reads on its own, using fastp at Q25 for trimming and MiXCR for clone calling, and kept in-frame beta chains. One record per CDR3 amino acid sequence lists the most common genes and DNA. The sample table records about 400,000 distinct CDR3 sequences; approximately 15% of these occur just once. Over 7.5% of the sample comes from the top ten. The intended sense of this specimen's time point label: newly diagnosed GD, antithyroid drugs for less than 3 months. RNA was extracted from PBMCs in TRIzol for both TCR sequencing and RNA sequencing.

This sample also appeared in a second study, on T cells in Graves' hyperthyroidism and ophthalmopathy.

Here the sequenced sample was peripheral blood mononuclear cells (PBMCs), taken at new diagnosis, from a patient treated with antithyroid drugs. The receptors were sampled from a middle-aged woman with Graves disease. Donor details come from another sample of the same person, matched by shared clones.

This clonotype was detected ten times or more. The V call is TRBV29-1, the J call TRBJ1-1, with D possibly being TRBD1 (5 bases). Trimming took off 4 bases at V and 3 bases at J, with 12 bases between the two ends. Germline V lookup: CDR1 SQVTM, CDR2 ANQGSEA. The CDR3 has 13 amino acids. CDR3 sequence: CSVVTGDYTEAFF. Here the CDR3 DNA reads TGCAGCGTTGTTACGGGGGATTACACTGAAGCTTTCTTT.

This clonotype was detected ten times or more. CDR3 nucleotide sequence: TGTGCCAGCAGTGACACGAGCGGGAGATTCAACGAGCAGTACTTC. Translated: CASSDTSGRFNEQYF. The chain combines TRBV2 with TRBJ2-7, with 8 bases that match TRBD2. Germline CDR1 is SNHLY and CDR2 is FYNNEI. The CDR3 covers 15 residues. Trimming removed 3 bases from V and 5 bases from J; junction bases left unmatched: 9.

This clonotype has only a few counts. V is TRBV19 and J is TRBJ2-7, with a possible D match to TRBD1 (5 bases). The V gene lost 3 bases and the J gene lost 3 bases, with 9 bases spanning the gap. The CDR3 is made up of 13 amino acids. Germline CDR1 and CDR2: LNHDA and SQIVND (reference sequence). In nucleotides, the CDR3 is TGTGCCAGTAGTATGGGGCTGAGCTACGAGCAGTACTTC. Residues: CASSMGLSYEQYF.

As for this clonotype: Possible read error: a much larger clone is one base away. V gene TRBV7-8 combines with J gene TRBJ2-1, with 7 bases that match TRBD2. The tail of the sequence fits TRBJ2-5 better, so the J call may be wrong. The CDR3 is 16 amino acids. CDR1 and CDR2 (germline): SGHVS, FQNEAQ. The CDR3 DNA sequence: TGTGCCAGCAGCTTACGCCCGCTAGCGGTTCAAGGGACCCAGTACTTC. This gives the protein CASSLRPLAVQGTQYF.

This clonotype occurred many times. The chain links TRBV10-3 to TRBJ2-1; D remains ambiguous. This CDR3 comprises 11 residues. CDR1 ENHRY and CDR2 SYGVKD come from the germline V gene. V was pared by 2 bases and J by 6 bases, with 2 bases between. CDR3 residues: CAISELNEQFF. CDR3 coding DNA: TGTGCCATCAGTGAGCTCAATGAGCAGTTCTTC.

This clonotype was picked up many times. This sequence joins TRBV9 and TRBJ1-1; no definite D call. With 0 bases removed from V and 7 bases from J, the gap between germline ends came to 19 bases. CDR3 length: 16 amino acids. The germline V gene has CDR1 SGDLS and CDR2 YYNGEE. In DNA, the CDR3 is TGTGCCAGCAGCGTAGACGTGGGCCTCACCCCCGATGAAGCTTTCTTT. This translates into CASSVDVGLTPDEAFF.

This clonotype was seen many times. CDR3 protein: CASSRRASGGSYEQYF. In nucleotides, the CDR3 is TGTGCCAGCAGCCGAAGGGCTAGCGGGGGCTCCTACGAGCAGTACTTC. The chain combines TRBV11-3 with TRBJ2-7; 10 nucleotides agree with TRBD2. The germline gives CDR1 SGHNT, CDR2 YENEEA. The CDR3 extends over 16 amino acids. Losses at the gene ends were 5 bases for V and 0 bases for J; bases not matched to a gene: 7.

The chain combines TRBV2 with TRBJ1-2; tentatively, D is TRBD1 (6 bases). CDR1 and CDR2 (germline): SNHLY, FYNNEI. V was trimmed by 6 bases and J by 3 bases, leaving 14 bases between them. The CDR3 has 14 residues. Here the CDR3 reads CASSLGQRDYGYTF. In nucleotides, the CDR3 is TGTGCCAGCAGCCTAGGACAGAGGGACTATGGCTACACCTTC.